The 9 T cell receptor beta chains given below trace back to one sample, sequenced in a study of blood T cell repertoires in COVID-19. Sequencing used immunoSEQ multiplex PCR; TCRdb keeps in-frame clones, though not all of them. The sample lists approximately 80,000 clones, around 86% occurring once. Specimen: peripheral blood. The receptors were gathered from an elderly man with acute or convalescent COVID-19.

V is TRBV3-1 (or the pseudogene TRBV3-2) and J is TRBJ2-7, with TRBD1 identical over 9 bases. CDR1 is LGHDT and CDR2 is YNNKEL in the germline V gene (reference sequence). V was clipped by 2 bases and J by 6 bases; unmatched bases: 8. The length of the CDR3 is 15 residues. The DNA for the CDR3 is TGTGCCAGCAGCCAACGGGGACAGGGTCCCCGCGAGCAGTACTTC. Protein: CASSQRGQGPREQYF.

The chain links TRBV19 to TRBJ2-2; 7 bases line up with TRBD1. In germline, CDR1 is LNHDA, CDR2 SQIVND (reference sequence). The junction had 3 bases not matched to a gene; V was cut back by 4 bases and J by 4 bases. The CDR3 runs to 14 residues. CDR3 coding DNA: TGTGCCAGTAGTAGAGCAGGGGGCACCGGGGAGCTGTTTTTT. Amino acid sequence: CASSRAGGTGELFF.

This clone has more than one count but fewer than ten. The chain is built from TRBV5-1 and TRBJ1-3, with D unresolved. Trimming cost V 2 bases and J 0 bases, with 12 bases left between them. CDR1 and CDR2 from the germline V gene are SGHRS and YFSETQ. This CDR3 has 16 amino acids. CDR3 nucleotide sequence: TGCGCCAGCAGCTTAGCAGCGTTAGGCTCTGGAAACACCATATATTTT. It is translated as CASSLAALGSGNTIYF.

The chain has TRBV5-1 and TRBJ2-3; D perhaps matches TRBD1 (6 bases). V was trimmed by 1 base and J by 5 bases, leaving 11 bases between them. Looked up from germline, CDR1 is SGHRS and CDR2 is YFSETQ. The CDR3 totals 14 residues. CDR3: CASSLFQDRDTQYF. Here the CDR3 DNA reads TGCGCCAGCAGCTTGTTTCAGGACAGAGATACGCAGTATTTT. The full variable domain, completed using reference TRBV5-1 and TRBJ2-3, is KAGVTQTPRYLIKTRGQQVTLSCSPISGHRSVSWYQQTPGQGLQFLFEYFSETQRNKGNFPGRFSGRQFSNSRSEMNVSTLELGDSALYLCASSLFQDRDTQYFGPGTRLTVL.

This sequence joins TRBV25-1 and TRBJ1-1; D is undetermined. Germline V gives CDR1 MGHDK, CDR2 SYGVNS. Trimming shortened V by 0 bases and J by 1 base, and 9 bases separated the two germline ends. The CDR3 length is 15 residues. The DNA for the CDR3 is TGTGCCAGCAGTGAATACGGGGTTACGAACACTGAAGCTTTCTTT. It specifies CASSEYGVTNTEAFF.

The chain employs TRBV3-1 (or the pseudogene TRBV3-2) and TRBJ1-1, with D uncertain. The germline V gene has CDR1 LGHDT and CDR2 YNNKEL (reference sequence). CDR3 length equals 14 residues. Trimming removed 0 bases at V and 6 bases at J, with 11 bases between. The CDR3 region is CASSQDIGLPEAFF. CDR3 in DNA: TGTGCCAGCAGCCAAGATATTGGCCTGCCTGAAGCTTTCTTT.

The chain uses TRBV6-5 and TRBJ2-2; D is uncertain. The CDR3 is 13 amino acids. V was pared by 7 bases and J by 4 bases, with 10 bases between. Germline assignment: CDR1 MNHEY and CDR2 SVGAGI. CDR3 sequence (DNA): TGTGCCAGCACGAGACAACCCACCGGGGAGCTGTTTTTT. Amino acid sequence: CASTRQPTGELFF.

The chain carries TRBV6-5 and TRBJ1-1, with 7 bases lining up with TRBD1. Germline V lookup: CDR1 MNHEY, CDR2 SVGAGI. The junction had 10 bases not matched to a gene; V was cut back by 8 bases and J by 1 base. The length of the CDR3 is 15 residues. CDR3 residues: CASGGRGSPNTEAFF. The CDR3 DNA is TGTGCCAGCGGGGGCAGGGGGTCCCCGAACACTGAAGCTTTCTTT.

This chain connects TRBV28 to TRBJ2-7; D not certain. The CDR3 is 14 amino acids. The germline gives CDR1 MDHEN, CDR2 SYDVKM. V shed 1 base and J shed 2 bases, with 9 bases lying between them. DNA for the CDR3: TGTGCCAGCAGTTTATCAGCAGGAACCTACGAGCAGTACTTC. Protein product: CASSLSAGTYEQYF.